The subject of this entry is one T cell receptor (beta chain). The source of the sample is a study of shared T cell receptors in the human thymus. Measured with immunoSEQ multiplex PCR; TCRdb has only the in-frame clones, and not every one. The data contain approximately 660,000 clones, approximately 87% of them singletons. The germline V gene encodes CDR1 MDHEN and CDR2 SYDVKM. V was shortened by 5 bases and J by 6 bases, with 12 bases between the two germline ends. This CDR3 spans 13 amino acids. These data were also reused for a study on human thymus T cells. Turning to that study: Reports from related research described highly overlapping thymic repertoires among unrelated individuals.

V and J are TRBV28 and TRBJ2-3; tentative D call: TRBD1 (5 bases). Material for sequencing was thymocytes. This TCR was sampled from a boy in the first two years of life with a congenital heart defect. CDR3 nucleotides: TGTGCCAGCAGTCAGGGCCTCGGGGATACGCAGTATTTT. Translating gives CASSQGLGDTQYF.